Shown below are 7 T cell receptor beta chains from a single sample sequenced in a study of chemoradiotherapy in HPV16-positive cancers. The table came from immunoSEQ multiplex PCR; TCRdb's copy has only in-frame clones and leaves some out. The table has 7,000 or so clones, about 88% seen once. The sample was acquired from a patient who underwent chemoradiotherapy. The receptor set was obtained from a human donor with HPV-associated anogenital cancer.

This clone was counted between two and nine times. The chain employs TRBV25-1 and TRBJ1-1, with 7 bases matching TRBD1. J lost 8 bases, V lost 2 bases, and 2 bases had no gene match. Germline CDR1 is MGHDK and CDR2 is SYGVNS. The CDR3 is 12 residues long. This chain's CDR3 is CASSEKGGEAFF. The CDR3 region has the DNA TGTGCCAGCAGTGAAAAAGGGGGCGAAGCTTTCTTT.

This chain uses TRBV29-1 with TRBJ1-1; D ambiguous. V lost 3 bases and J lost 0, with 14 bases in between. Germline assignment: CDR1 SQVTM and CDR2 ANQGSEA. The CDR3 length is 15 residues. CDR3 DNA sequence: TGCAGCGTTGATAGAGGGTCCGGATTGAACACTGAAGCTTTCTTT. Translating gives CSVDRGSGLNTEAFF.

The chain uses TRBV18 and TRBJ2-3; D remains ambiguous. Germline CDR1 reads KGHSH; CDR2 reads LQKENI. The CDR3 has 13 residues. The V and J ends lost 6 bases and 2 bases respectively, with 9 bases between them. CDR3 amino acids: CASSPRVTDTQYF. DNA of the CDR3: TGTGCCAGCTCGCCTAGAGTCACAGATACGCAGTATTTT. Looking up the rest from reference TRBV18 and TRBJ2-3 gives the full variable domain: NAGVMQNPRHLVRRRGQEARLRCSPMKGHSHVYWYRQLPEEGLKFMVYLQKENIIDESGMPKERFSAEFPKEGPSILRIQQVVRGDSAAYFCASSPRVTDTQYFGPGTRLTVL.

This chain connects TRBV5-1 to TRBJ2-1; D is perhaps TRBD1 or TRBD2 (6 bases each). The CDR3 extends over 15 amino acids. Germline lookup yields CDR1 SGHRS and CDR2 YFSETQ. The ends were cut back, 3 bases at V and 7 bases at J, with 17 bases in the middle. CDR3 amino acids: CASSYAGGQGNEQFF. The CDR3 DNA reads TGCGCCAGCAGCTACGCCGGGGGCCAGGGAAATGAGCAGTTCTTC. Drawing the rest from reference TRBV5-1 and TRBJ2-1, the complete variable domain is KAGVTQTPRYLIKTRGQQVTLSCSPISGHRSVSWYQQTPGQGLQFLFEYFSETQRNKGNFPGRFSGRQFSNSRSEMNVSTLELGDSALYLCASSYAGGQGNEQFFGPGTRLTVL.

The chain recombines TRBV30 with TRBJ2-5; the D gene is possibly TRBD1 (5 bases). Trimming left V 5 bases short and J 6 bases short, with 19 bases between. The CDR3 extends over 14 amino acids. In germline, CDR1 is GTSNPN, CDR2 SVGIG (reference sequence). For the CDR3, the DNA is TGTGCCTGGTCAGGGTGGTCCCGTAATCAGACCCAGTACTTC. This sequence encodes CAWSGWSRNQTQYF.

The rearrangement links TRBV27 to TRBJ2-2; 8 positions match TRBD2. V trimming: 7 bases; J trimming: 5 bases; junction bases outside the gene matches: 9. This CDR3 region has 15 residues. Looked up from germline, CDR1 is MNHEY and CDR2 is SMNVEV (reference sequence). The CDR3 nucleotides read TGTGCCAGCATGCGGCTAGCGGGTGCGACCGGGGAGCTGTTTTTT. Translated: CASMRLAGATGELFF.

The chain couples TRBV14 to TRBJ2-2; tentatively, D is TRBD2 (5 bases). Germline V gene lookup returns CDR1 SGHDN and CDR2 FVKESK. This CDR3 has 15 residues. V lost 4 bases, J lost 6 bases, and 15 bases lay in between. CDR3 in DNA: TGTGCCAGCAGCCCCACGGGGAGCGGAGCCGGGGAGCTGTTTTTT. Translated: CASSPTGSGAGELFF.